The T cell receptor (beta chain) under discussion was sequenced for a study of T cell repertoires in cytomegalovirus infection. MiXCR, applied by TCRdb to the reads, yields one record per CDR3 protein. The repertoire consists of 700,000 to 950,000 distinct CDR3 sequences, with about 33% occurring once and the leading ten covering roughly 12%. This clonotype turned up a few times. What it binds is not known. Study-level points and caveats: The cumulative frequency of public TCR beta families distinguished individuals who carried CMV together with the relevant HLA. Predominance within the ex vivo response was attributable to HLA-C-restricted CMV-specific TCR beta clonotypes.

The CDR3 loop spans 15 amino acids. CDR1 and CDR2 (germline): LNHDA, SQIVND (reference sequence). With 3 bases clipped from V and 1 base from J, the junction kept 4 bases outside the gene matches. The receptor comes from a human donor in good health (CMV status not recorded). Some clones in this sample may be carry-over from other donors' samples. The sequences come from cultured CD8+ T cells from PBMCs, collected from culture after CMV antigen stimulation. J is TRBJ1-1 and V is TRBV19; 8 bases align to TRBD1. In DNA, the CDR3 is TGTGCCAGTAGTATCGCAGGGGGCTCGAACACTGAAGCTTTCTTT. It translates to CASSIAGGSNTEAFF. The whole variable domain, remainder taken from reference TRBV19 and TRBJ1-1, is DGGITQSPKYLFRKEGQNVTLSCEQNLNHDAMYWYRQDPGQGLRLIYYSQIVNDFQKGDIAEGYSVSREKKESFPLTVTSAQKNPTAFYLCASSIAGGSNTEAFFGQGTRLTVV.